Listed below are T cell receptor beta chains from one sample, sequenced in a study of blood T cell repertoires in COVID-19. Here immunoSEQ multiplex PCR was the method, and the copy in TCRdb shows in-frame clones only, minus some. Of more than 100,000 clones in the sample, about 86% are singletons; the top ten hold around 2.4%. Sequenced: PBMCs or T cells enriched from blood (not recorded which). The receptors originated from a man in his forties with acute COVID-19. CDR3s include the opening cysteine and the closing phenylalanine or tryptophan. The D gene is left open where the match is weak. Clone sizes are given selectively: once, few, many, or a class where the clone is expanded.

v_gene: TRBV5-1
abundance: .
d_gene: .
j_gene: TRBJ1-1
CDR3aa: CASSFNSNTEAFF
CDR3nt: TGCGCCAGCAGCTTCAACAGTAACACTGAAGCTTTCTTT

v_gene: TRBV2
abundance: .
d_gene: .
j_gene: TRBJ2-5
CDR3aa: CASSGGGTQYF
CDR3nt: TGTGCCAGCAGTGGAGGAGGGACCCAGTACTTC

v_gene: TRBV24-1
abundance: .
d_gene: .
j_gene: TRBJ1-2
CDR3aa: CATSDHTKNYGYTF
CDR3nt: TGTGCCACCAGTGACCATACAAAGAACTATGGCTACACCTTC

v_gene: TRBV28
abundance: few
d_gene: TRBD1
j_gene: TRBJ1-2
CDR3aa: CASYSPGQFMGYTF
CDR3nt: TGTGCCAGCTACTCCCCGGGACAGTTCATGGGCTACACCTTC

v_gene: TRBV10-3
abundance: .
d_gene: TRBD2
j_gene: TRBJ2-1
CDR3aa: CAISESRLAGPNEQFF
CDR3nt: TGTGCCATCAGTGAGTCGAGGCTAGCGGGTCCCAATGAGCAGTTCTTC

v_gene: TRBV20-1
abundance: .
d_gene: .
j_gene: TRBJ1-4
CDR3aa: CSAKTGEKLFF
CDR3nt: TGCAGTGCAAAAACGGGGGAAAAACTGTTTTTT

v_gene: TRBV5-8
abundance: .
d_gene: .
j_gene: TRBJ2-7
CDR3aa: CASSPGSERGYEQYF
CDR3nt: TGTGCCAGCAGCCCAGGGTCCGAACGTGGGTACGAGCAGTACTTC

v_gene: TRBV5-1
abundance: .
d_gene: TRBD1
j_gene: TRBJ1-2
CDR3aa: CASSVGTGGGYTF
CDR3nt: TGCGCCAGCAGCGTAGGGACAGGGGGTGGCTACACCTTC

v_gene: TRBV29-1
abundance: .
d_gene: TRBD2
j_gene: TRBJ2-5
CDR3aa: CSVGPAGGEETQYF
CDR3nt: TGCAGCGTTGGTCCAGCGGGGGGGGAAGAGACCCAGTACTTC

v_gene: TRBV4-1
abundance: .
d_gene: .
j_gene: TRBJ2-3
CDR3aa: CASSQEADPSTDTQYF
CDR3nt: TGCGCCAGCAGCCAAGAAGCGGACCCTAGCACAGATACGCAGTATTTT

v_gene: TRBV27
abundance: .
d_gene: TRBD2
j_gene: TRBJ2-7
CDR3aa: CASSWGVTSGVPYEQYF
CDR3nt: TGTGCCAGCAGTTGGGGGGTCACTAGCGGAGTCCCCTACGAGCAGTACTTC

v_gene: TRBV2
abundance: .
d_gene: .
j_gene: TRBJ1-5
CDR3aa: CASRDTARNQPQHF
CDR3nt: TGTGCCAGCAGGGACACAGCCCGAAATCAGCCCCAGCATTTT

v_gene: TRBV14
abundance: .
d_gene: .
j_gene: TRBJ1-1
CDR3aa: CASRDTGHQNTEAFF
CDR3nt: TGTGCCAGCAGAGATACCGGACACCAGAACACTGAAGCTTTCTTT

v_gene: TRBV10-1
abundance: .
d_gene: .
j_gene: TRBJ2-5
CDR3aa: CASSEDRRGETQYF
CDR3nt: TGCGCCAGCAGTGAGGACAGGCGAGGAGAGACCCAGTACTTC

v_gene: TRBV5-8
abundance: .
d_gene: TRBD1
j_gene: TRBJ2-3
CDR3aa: CASSPGQGTDTQYF
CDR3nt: TGTGCCAGCAGCCCTGGACAGGGCACAGATACGCAGTATTTT

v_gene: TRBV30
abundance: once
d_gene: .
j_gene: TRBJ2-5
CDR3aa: CAWSVRGGETQYF
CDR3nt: TGTGCCTGGAGTGTGCGCGGAGGGGAGACCCAGTACTTC

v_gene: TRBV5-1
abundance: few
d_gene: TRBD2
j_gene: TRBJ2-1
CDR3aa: CASSPISGIYNEQFF
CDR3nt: TGCGCCAGCAGCCCCATAAGCGGGATCTACAATGAGCAGTTCTTC

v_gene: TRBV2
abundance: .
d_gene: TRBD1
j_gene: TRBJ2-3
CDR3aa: CARSTGAGTGGGSTDTQYF
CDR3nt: TGTGCCCGCAGTACGGGGGCCGGGACAGGGGGCGGGAGCACAGATACGCAGTATTTT

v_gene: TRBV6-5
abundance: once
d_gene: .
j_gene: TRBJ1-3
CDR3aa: CASRFTELGGNTIYF
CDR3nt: TGTGCCAGCCGTTTTACGGAGCTTGGGGGAAACACCATATATTTT

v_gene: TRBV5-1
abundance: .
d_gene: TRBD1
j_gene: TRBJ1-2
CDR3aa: CASSPGTELGYGYTF
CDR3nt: TGCGCCAGCAGCCCTGGGACAGAGTTGGGGTATGGCTACACCTTC

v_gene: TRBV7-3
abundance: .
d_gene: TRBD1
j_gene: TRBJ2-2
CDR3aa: CASSLGQGRTGELFF
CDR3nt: TGTGCCAGCAGCCTCGGACAGGGAAGAACCGGGGAGCTGTTTTTT

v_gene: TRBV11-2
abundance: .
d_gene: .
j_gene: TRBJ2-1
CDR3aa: CASSLRDSSYNEQFF
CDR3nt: TGTGCCAGCAGCTTGAGGGACTCATCCTACAATGAGCAGTTCTTC

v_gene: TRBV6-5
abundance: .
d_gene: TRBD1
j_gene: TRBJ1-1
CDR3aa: CASSPLTGGATEAFF
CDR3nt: TGTGCCAGCAGTCCCCTGACAGGGGGCGCCACTGAAGCTTTCTTT

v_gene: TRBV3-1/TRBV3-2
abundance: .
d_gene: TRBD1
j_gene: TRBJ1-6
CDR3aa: CASTASGTGNSPLHF
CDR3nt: TGTGCCAGCACCGCCTCCGGGACAGGCAATTCACCCCTCCACTTT

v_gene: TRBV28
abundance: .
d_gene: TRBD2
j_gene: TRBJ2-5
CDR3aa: CASSPGTSGRAIVVKTQYF
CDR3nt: TGTGCCAGCAGTCCCGGGACTAGCGGGAGGGCCATAGTCGTAAAGACCCAGTACTTC

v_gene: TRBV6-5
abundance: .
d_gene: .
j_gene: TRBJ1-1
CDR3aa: CASSYSTWEARGAFF
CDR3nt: TGTGCCAGCAGTTACTCGACCTGGGAAGCAAGAGGGGCTTTCTTT

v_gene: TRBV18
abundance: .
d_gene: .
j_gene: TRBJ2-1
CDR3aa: CASSRVGGAYNEQFF
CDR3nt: TGTGCCAGCTCACGGGTGGGAGGCGCTTACAATGAGCAGTTCTTC

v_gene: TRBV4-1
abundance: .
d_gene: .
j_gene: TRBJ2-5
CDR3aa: CASSQLGLTEETQYF
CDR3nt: TGCGCCAGCAGCCAACTCGGACTAACTGAAGAGACCCAGTACTTC

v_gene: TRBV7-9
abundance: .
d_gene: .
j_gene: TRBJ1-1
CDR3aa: CASSWGGTEAFF
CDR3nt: TGTGCCAGCAGCTGGGGGGGCACTGAAGCTTTCTTT

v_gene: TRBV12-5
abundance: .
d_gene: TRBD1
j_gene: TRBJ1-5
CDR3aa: CASSTGQGEGQPQHF
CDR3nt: TGTGCTTCATCTACGGGACAGGGGGAGGGTCAGCCCCAGCATTTT

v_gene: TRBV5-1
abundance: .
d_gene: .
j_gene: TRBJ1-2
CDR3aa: CASSLEGGDGYTF
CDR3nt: TGCGCCAGCAGCTTGGAAGGGGGAGATGGCTACACCTTC

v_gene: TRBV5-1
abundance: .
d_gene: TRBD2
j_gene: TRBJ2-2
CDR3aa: CASSLGGGGNTGELFF
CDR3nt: TGCGCCAGCAGCTTGGGCGGCGGGGGGAACACCGGGGAGCTGTTTTTT

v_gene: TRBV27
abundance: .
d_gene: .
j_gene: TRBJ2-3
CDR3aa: CASSLRGPTSPGTQYF
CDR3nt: TGTGCCAGCAGTTTAAGGGGTCCCACCTCACCTGGGACGCAGTATTTT

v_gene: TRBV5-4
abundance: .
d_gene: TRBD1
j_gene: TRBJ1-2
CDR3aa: CASSLETGQGDGYTF
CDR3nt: TGTGCCAGCAGCTTGGAAACGGGACAGGGAGATGGCTACACCTTC

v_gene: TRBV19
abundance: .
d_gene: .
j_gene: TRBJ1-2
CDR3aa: CASSMGARTYYGYTF
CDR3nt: TGTGCCAGTAGTATGGGGGCCAGAACCTACTATGGCTACACCTTC

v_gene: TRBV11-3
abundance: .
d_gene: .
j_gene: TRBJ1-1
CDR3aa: CASSLDGTNTEAFF
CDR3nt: TGTGCCAGCAGCTTAGATGGCACGAACACTGAAGCTTTCTTT

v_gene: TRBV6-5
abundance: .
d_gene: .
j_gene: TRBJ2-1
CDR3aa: CASSYGRSNEQFF
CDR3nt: TGTGCCAGCAGTTATGGGCGTAGCAATGAGCAGTTCTTC

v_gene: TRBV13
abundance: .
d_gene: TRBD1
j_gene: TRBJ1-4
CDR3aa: CASSLAGQGVEKLFF
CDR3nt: TGTGCCAGCAGCTTAGCCGGACAGGGGGTTGAAAAACTGTTTTTT

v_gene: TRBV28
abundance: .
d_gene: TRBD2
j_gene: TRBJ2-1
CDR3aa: CASSPGLAGRNEQFF
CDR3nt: TGTGCCAGCAGCCCGGGACTAGCGGGACGGAATGAGCAGTTCTTC

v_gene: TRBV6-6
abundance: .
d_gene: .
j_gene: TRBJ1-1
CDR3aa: CASSWGVGGSEAFF
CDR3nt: TGTGCCAGCAGTTGGGGCGTAGGAGGGAGTGAAGCTTTCTTT

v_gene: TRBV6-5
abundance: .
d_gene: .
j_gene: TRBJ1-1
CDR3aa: CASSSGSANTEAFF
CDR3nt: TGTGCCAGCAGTTCAGGGTCCGCAAACACTGAAGCTTTCTTT

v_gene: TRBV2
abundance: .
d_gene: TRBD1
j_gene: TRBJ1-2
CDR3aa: CASSPYGQGTGGYTF
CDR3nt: TGTGCCAGCAGTCCCTATGGACAGGGTACGGGTGGCTACACCTTC

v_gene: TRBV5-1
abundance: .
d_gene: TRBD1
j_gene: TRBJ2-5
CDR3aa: CASSQGQVIQKETQYF
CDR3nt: TGCGCCAGCAGCCAAGGACAGGTCATTCAAAAAGAGACCCAGTACTTC

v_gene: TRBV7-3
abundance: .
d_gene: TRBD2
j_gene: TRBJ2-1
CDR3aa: CASSTGTSGIDEQFF
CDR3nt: TGTGCCAGCAGCACCGGGACTAGCGGGATAGATGAGCAGTTCTTC

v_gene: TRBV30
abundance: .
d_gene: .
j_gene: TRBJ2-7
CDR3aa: CAWSVRSNSYEQYF
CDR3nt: TGTGCCTGGAGTGTACGTAGCAACTCCTACGAGCAGTACTTC

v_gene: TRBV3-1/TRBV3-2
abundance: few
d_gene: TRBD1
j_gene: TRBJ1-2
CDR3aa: CASSQEAGQGVYGYTF
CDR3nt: TGTGCCAGCAGCCAAGAGGCGGGGCAGGGGGTGTATGGCTACACCTTC

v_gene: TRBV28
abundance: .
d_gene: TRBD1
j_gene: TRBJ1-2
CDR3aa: CASSGFRDRNLSGYTF
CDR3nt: TGTGCCAGCAGTGGCTTCCGGGACAGGAATCTCTCTGGCTACACCTTC

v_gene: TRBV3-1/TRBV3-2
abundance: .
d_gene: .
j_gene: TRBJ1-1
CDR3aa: CASTLSTNTEAFF
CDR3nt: TGTGCCAGCACCTTAAGCACGAACACTGAAGCTTTCTTT

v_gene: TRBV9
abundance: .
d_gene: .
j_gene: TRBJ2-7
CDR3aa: CASSVSVGDYEQYF
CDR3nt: TGTGCCAGCAGCGTATCGGTGGGAGACTACGAGCAGTACTTC

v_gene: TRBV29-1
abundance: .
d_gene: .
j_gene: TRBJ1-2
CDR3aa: CSAASAEGYTF
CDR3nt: TGCAGCGCTGCGTCGGCGGAGGGCTACACCTTC

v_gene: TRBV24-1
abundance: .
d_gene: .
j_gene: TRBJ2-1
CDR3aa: CATSDQANEFF
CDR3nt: TGTGCCACCAGTGACCAAGCTAATGAGTTCTTC

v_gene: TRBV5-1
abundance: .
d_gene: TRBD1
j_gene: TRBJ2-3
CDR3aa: CASRPGTGTDTQYF
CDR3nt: TGCGCCAGCAGGCCCGGGACAGGGACAGATACGCAGTATTTT

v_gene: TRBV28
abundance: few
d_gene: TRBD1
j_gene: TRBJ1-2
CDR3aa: CASSSPTGGDYGYTF
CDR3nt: TGTGCCAGCAGCTCGCCGACAGGGGGGGACTATGGCTACACCTTC

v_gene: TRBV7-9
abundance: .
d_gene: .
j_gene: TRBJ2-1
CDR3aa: CASSLWTGYNEQFF
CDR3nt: TGTGCCAGCAGCCTATGGACGGGATACAATGAGCAGTTCTTC

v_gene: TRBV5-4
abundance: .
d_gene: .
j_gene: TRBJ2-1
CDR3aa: CASSLAVAGGNEQFF
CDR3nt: TGTGCCAGCAGCTTGGCGGTCGCAGGAGGCAATGAGCAGTTCTTC

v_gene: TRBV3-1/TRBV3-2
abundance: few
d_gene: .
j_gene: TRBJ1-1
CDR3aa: CASRVQGENTEAFF
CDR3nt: TGTGCCAGCAGGGTCCAAGGAGAGAACACTGAAGCTTTCTTT